Described below is a single TCR beta chain sequence and its context. Source study methods: Nucleated cell number was recorded as an estimate derived from reference gene primer amplification. TCRdb's copy holds only in-frame clones and misses some; the assay was immunoSEQ multiplex PCR. V and J calls and clone size are as listed in that table; D and trimming were resolved from the DNA. The table has approximately 350,000 clones, 90% to 95% seen once. The data were taken from a study of blood T cell repertoires in COVID-19. Study-wide context: The analysed material was cDNA or gDNA that came from T cells, B-cell-depleted T cells, or PBMCs.

This receptor was identified in a woman between 18 and 30 years old who had recovered from COVID-19. Sample: peripheral blood.

The CDR3 loop is CASSQENGIPPRAQYV. CDR3 sequence (DNA): TGTGCCAGCAGCCAAGAAAACGGGATCCCCCCACGAGCGCAGTACGTC. The V gene is TRBV3-1 (or the pseudogene TRBV3-2), the J gene TRBJ2-7, with TRBD2 as a possible D gene (5 bases). Trimming took off 0 bases at V and 9 bases at J, with 21 bases between the two ends. The CDR3 spans 16 residues. From germline, CDR1 is LGHDT and CDR2 YNNKEL (reference sequence).